This entry is about one T cell receptor beta chain. This clonotype was seen ten or more times. Its antigen target is currently unknown. No per-base quality is available; no much larger clone lies one base away. V is pruned by 4 bases and J by 4 bases, leaving 3 bases of the junction without a gene match. The germline V gene yields LGHNA for CDR1 and YSLEER for CDR2. The CDR3, from cysteine to phenylalanine, totals 14 residues. Of all the DNA, just the CDR3 is kept, 42 bases in frame from base 1. The entry originates in a study of response to subunit inactivated influenza vaccine (dated by TCRdb to 2016 to 2019). About the full investigation: To follow how T cells responded to a trivalent subunit inactivated influenza vaccine, the researchers relied on deep quantitative profiling of the T cell receptor repertoire.

The paper's findings and limits, for the study overall: The authors suggested that each seasonal influenza vaccination may recruit only a limited number of new T cells.

The library was made by RT-PCR. Instrument on record: Illumina HiSeq 2500. TCRdb ran its own pipeline on the public reads, namely fastp trimming at Q25 and MiXCR clone calling, and kept in-frame beta chains. Every entry covers one CDR3 protein and lists the most common genes and DNA from its rows. This sample lists under 550,000 distinct CDR3 sequences; approximately 7.2% were detected once. The ten largest clones take up about an eighth of the sample. The sequence came from a man in his fifties or sixties who received an inactivated influenza vaccine. Donor details come from another sample of the same person, matched by shared clones. The sequence is built from TRBV4-3 and TRBJ1-3; a stretch of 8 junction bases matches TRBD1. The source was PBMCs from blood, collected less than 30 months after vaccination. The CDR3 amino acid sequence is: CASSLDREGNTIYF. Read as DNA, the sequence is TGCGCCAGCAGCCTGGACAGGGAAGGAAACACCATATATTTT.